Below, 14 T cell receptor beta chains from the same sample are listed, as sequenced in a study of cytotoxic CD8 clonotypes in ibrutinib-treated CLL listed by TCRdb under 2021. Libraries came from the immunoSEQ multiplex PCR assay. Held by TCRdb, this immuneACCESS table contains in-frame sequences only and omits some clones. Under half of the omission traces to an unresolved V gene where checked; the cause of the rest is unknown. For this sample there are about 130,000 clones; about 79% appear just once. The ten largest clones represent about 13% of the sample. The time point label, read with the paper, signifies: approximately twelve months on ibrutinib. The sample consisted of PBMCs, taken after 12 months of ibrutinib treatment. The receptors come from a human donor with chronic lymphocytic leukemia.

This chain connects TRBV12-5 to TRBJ2-7; 9 nucleotides match TRBD1. The CDR3 has 14 residues. Germline CDR1 reads LGHNT; CDR2 reads FRNRAP. Trimming took 6 bases from V and 4 from J; bases not matched to a gene: 7. DNA for the CDR3: TGTGCTAGTGGGTCCGGGACAGGGCGATACGAGCAGTACTTC. This gives the protein CASGSGTGRYEQYF.

J is TRBJ2-4 and V is TRBV9; D is tentatively TRBD1 or TRBD2 (6 bases each). The CDR3 runs to 17 residues. Germline V gene lookup returns CDR1 SGDLS and CDR2 YYNGEE. V lost 4 bases, J lost 3 bases, and 20 bases lay in between. The DNA of the CDR3 is TGTGCCAGCAGCCTTTACCCGCCGGGGGCACACAAAAACATTCAGTACTTC. It codes for CASSLYPPGAHKNIQYF.

The chain combines TRBV2 with TRBJ2-7, with D perhaps TRBD1 (6 bases). This CDR3 contains 15 residues. Germline V gives CDR1 SNHLY, CDR2 FYNNEI. Trimming removed 2 bases at V and 0 bases at J, with 11 bases between. For the CDR3, the DNA is TGTGCCAGCAGTGAACAGGGGTCTTACTCCTACGAGCAGTACTTC. Its translation: CASSEQGSYSYEQYF.

This chain links TRBV7-9 with TRBJ2-7, with D perhaps matching TRBD1 (6 bases). CDR1 SEHNR and CDR2 FQNEAQ come from the germline V gene (reference sequence). This CDR3 contains 13 residues. With 4 bases removed from V and 5 bases from J, the gap between germline ends came to 12 bases. The CDR3 sequence: CASSSPPGDEQYF. In DNA, the CDR3 is TGTGCCAGCAGCTCCCCTCCAGGGGACGAGCAGTACTTC.

V usage is TRBV30 and J usage is TRBJ1-1, with 9 positions matching TRBD1. Germline V gives CDR1 GTSNPN, CDR2 SVGIG (reference sequence). CDR3 size: 15 residues. The J segment lost 4 bases and the V segment lost 5 bases, leaving 11 bases of the junction unmatched. CDR3 region: CAWVTSGTGPTEAFF. The CDR3 DNA sequence: TGTGCCTGGGTGACTTCCGGGACAGGGCCCACTGAAGCTTTCTTT.

The genes are TRBV7-6 and TRBJ2-1, with 8 bases that match TRBD1. The CDR3 has 13 residues. CDR1 and CDR2 from the germline V gene are SGHVS and FNYEAQ. V lost 5 bases, J lost 7 bases, and 4 bases stayed unmatched. Written as DNA, the CDR3 is TGTGCCAGCAGCCTCACAGGGGGGAATGAGCAGTTCTTC. Its translation is CASSLTGGNEQFF.

V gene TRBV4-3 combines with J gene TRBJ1-2; 7 bases align to TRBD1. The CDR3 has 16 residues. The V gene end was trimmed by 0 bases and the J gene end by 8 bases; junction bases not matched to a gene: 12. In germline, CDR1 is LGHNA, CDR2 YSLEER. The CDR3 DNA is TGCGCCAGCAGCCAAGAGGTACAGGGGACCCTTGGGGGCTACACCTTC. Its protein product is CASSQEVQGTLGGYTF.

This chain uses TRBV25-1 with TRBJ2-1, with 9 positions matching TRBD2. The germline CDR1 and CDR2 sequences are MGHDK and SYGVNS. The V segment lost 11 bases and the J segment 5 bases; nucleotides outside the gene matches: 4. The CDR3 contains 12 residues. The CDR3 coding sequence is TGTGCCCACGGACTAGCGAACAATGAGCAGTTCTTC. It codes for CAHGLANNEQFF.

This rearrangement joins TRBV5-4 to TRBJ1-4; maybe TRBD1 (6 bases). The V gene lost 4 bases and the J gene lost 8 bases, with 15 bases spanning the gap. CDR1 SGHNT and CDR2 YYREEE come from the germline V gene (reference sequence). The CDR3 has 14 residues. As DNA, the CDR3 is TGTGCCAGCAGCACCGGGGGCCAGGCGGAAAAACTGTTTTTT. It codes for CASSTGGQAEKLFF.

The chain couples TRBV18 to TRBJ1-4; D unclear. The CDR3 is 14 residues long. Germline CDR1 is KGHSH and CDR2 is LQKENI. With 6 bases removed from V and 6 bases from J, the gap between germline ends came to 14 bases. The CDR3 is CASSPTTLDEKLFF. The DNA for the CDR3 is TGTGCCAGCTCTCCCACGACATTGGATGAAAAACTGTTTTTT.

This clone was counted only a few times. The chain joins TRBV6-5 to TRBJ2-3; D is uncertain. V was pared by 2 bases and J by 4 bases, with 13 bases between. Germline V gene sequence: CDR1 MNHEY, CDR2 SVGAGI. This CDR3 is built from 15 residues. CDR3 region: CASSYISIVSDTQYF. The CDR3 nucleotides are TGTGCCAGCAGTTACATTAGCATAGTTTCAGATACGCAGTATTTT.

CDR3 loop: CASSSWTPYGEQFF. The DNA for the CDR3 is TGTGCCAGCAGCAGTTGGACCCCGTATGGTGAGCAGTTCTTC. The chain is built from TRBV14 and TRBJ2-1; D not resolved. The CDR3 runs to 14 residues. Germline V gives CDR1 SGHDN, CDR2 FVKESK. Deletions cut 5 bases from V and 9 bases from J, with 17 bases between.

V usage is TRBV20-1 and J usage is TRBJ2-7, with D unclear. Germline V lookup: CDR1 DFQATT, CDR2 SNEGSKA (reference sequence). This CDR3 contains 11 residues. V was pared by 2 bases and J by 2 bases, with 4 bases between. The CDR3 DNA sequence: TGCAGTGCTAGAACGACCTACGAGCAGTACTTC. Encoded protein: CSARTTYEQYF.

V is TRBV18 and J is TRBJ1-5, with D possibly TRBD1 on 6 matching bases. V lost 1 base and J lost 6, with 16 bases in between. Looked up from germline, CDR1 is KGHSH and CDR2 is LQKENI. This CDR3 has 16 residues. The CDR3 DNA follows: TGTGCCAGCTCACCACTAGCAGGGGCTCGCCTTCAGCCCCAGCATTTT. Residues: CASSPLAGARLQPQHF.